These 9 T cell receptor beta chains share one sample of origin, sequenced in a study of cytomegalovirus exposure and HLA in healthy donors. Primers for the PCR totalled 60 Vbeta and 13 Jbeta. Assay: immunoSEQ multiplex PCR; the TCRdb copy retains only in-frame clones and omits some. The sample includes 140,000 or so clones, almost 85% seen only once; the top ten take around 10%. Input material: PBMCs. The receptors come from a woman between 55 and 75 years old in good health and CMV-seropositive.

This clone was detected only once. The V call is TRBV4-3, the J call TRBJ2-5; 7 bases align to TRBD1. Germline lookup yields CDR1 LGHNA and CDR2 YSLEER. The CDR3 spans 15 residues. V lost 3 bases to trimming and J lost 2 bases; unmatched junction nucleotides: 6. The CDR3 protein is CASSQDSGQQETQYF. The CDR3 DNA reads as TGCGCCAGCAGCCAGGACTCGGGACAGCAAGAGACCCAGTACTTC.

This clone was picked up a small number of times. J is TRBJ2-7 and V is TRBV5-1, with 7 bases lining up with TRBD2. Trimming cost V 3 bases and J 3 bases; bases outside gene matches: 3. The CDR3 sequence is 13 residues long. Germline CDR1 SGHRS, CDR2 YFSETQ. CDR3 nucleotide sequence: TGCGCCAGCAGCTCAGGCGGGGGCTACGAGCAGTACTTC. It codes for CASSSGGGYEQYF.

The DNA for the CDR3 is TGTGCCAGCAGCCAAGTACAGGGGACCGAGCAGTACTTC. It encodes CASSQVQGTEQYF. The chain has TRBV14 and TRBJ2-7; TRBD1 aligns across 7 bases. The CDR3 runs 13 residues. V trimming: 1 base; J trimming: 6 bases; junction bases outside the gene matches: 3. CDR1 is SGHDN, CDR2 FVKESK, per germline.

The V and J genes are TRBV5-6 and TRBJ1-5; 7 bases match TRBD1. The CDR3 covers 15 residues. Losses at the gene ends were 0 bases for V and 1 base for J; bases not matched to a gene: 1. Per the germline V gene, CDR1 is SGHDT and CDR2 is YYEEEE. The CDR3 is CASSLAGGSNQPQHF. The DNA for the CDR3 is TGTGCCAGCAGCTTGGCAGGGGGGAGCAATCAGCCCCAGCATTTT.

This clone has a single count. The V call is TRBV6-1, the J call TRBJ2-2, with 8 nucleotides matching TRBD2. V trimming: 4 bases; J trimming: 4 bases; junction bases outside the gene matches: 5. The CDR3 extends over 15 amino acids. CDR1 and CDR2 from the germline V gene are MNHNS and SASEGT. CDR3 nucleotides: TGTGCCAGCAGTGCGGGGGGGAAGCGCACCGGGGAGCTGTTTTTT. Its translation is CASSAGGKRTGELFF.

The chain links TRBV7-9 to TRBJ1-5; tentative D call: TRBD1 (5 bases). CDR1 and CDR2 from the germline V gene are SEHNR and FQNEAQ (reference sequence). V shed 4 bases and J shed 6 bases, with 13 bases lying between them. CDR3 length equals 14 residues. CDR3 loop: CASSSQGVTQPQHF. For the CDR3, the DNA is TGTGCCAGCAGCTCCCAAGGGGTTACTCAGCCCCAGCATTTT.

This clone appeared a few times. V and J are TRBV7-2 and TRBJ2-6; D gene unclear. Trimming took off 5 bases at V and 1 base at J, with 9 bases between the two ends. The CDR3 loop spans 15 amino acids. CDR1 is SGHTA and CDR2 is FQGNSA in the germline V gene. The CDR3 region is CASSPVGSGANVLTF. CDR3 sequence (DNA): TGTGCCAGCAGCCCCGTCGGGTCTGGGGCCAACGTCCTGACTTTC.

The chain is built from TRBV5-1 and TRBJ2-5, with 7 nucleotides matching TRBD1. V shed 7 bases, J shed 0 bases, and the junction held 6 bases outside the gene matches. This CDR3 spans 14 amino acids. The germline V gene encodes CDR1 SGHRS and CDR2 YFSETQ. The CDR3 DNA reads TGCGCCAGCTCCGGGACAGAGTACCAAGAGACCCAGTACTTC. The encoded protein is CASSGTEYQETQYF. The full variable domain, in which reference TRBV5-1 and TRBJ2-5 provide the parts outside the CDR3, is KAGVTQTPRYLIKTRGQQVTLSCSPISGHRSVSWYQQTPGQGLQFLFEYFSETQRNKGNFPGRFSGRQFSNSRSEMNVSTLELGDSALYLCASSGTEYQETQYFGPGTRLLVL.

The gene calls are TRBV5-4 and TRBJ2-2; 11 bases fit TRBD2. Germline CDR1 SGHNT, CDR2 YYREEE (reference sequence). With V trimmed by 1 base and J by 4 bases, 0 bases remained unmatched. This CDR3 is built from 15 residues. The DNA for the CDR3 is TGTGCCAGCAGCTTGCTAGCGGGAGGCACCGGGGAGCTGTTTTTT. Protein: CASSLLAGGTGELFF.